This TCR beta chain was sequenced during a study of CD8 T cells in ankylosing spondylitis. Comments on this clonotype: Antigen: not known.

Each CDR3 protein is one row after TCRdb ran MiXCR on the 5' RACE reads. The table includes 450,000 or so distinct CDR3 sequences, roughly 25% detected once. General study findings and limits: Significant enrichment of disease-linked clones was reportedly seen in matched ankylosing spondylitis synovial fluid. Ankylosing spondylitis blood appeared to be characterized by a TCR beta motif of about eight highly homologous variants.

Germline CDR1 DFQATT, CDR2 SNEGSKA (reference sequence). This CDR3 spans 16 amino acids. V shed 0 bases and J shed 5 bases, with 16 bases lying between them. Source material: blood, either unsorted or a sorted T cell fraction (not recorded which). The rearrangement links TRBV20-1 to TRBJ2-2; perhaps TRBD1 as D (6 bases). The clonotype comes from a male donor with ankylosing spondylitis. DNA of the CDR3: TGCAGTGCTAGAGATCGGCGGACAGCGTTAACCGGGGAGCTGTTTTTT. Its translation is CSARDRRTALTGELFF.